One TCR beta chain is described in this entry. Its antigen is currently unknown. The germline CDR1 and CDR2 sequences are ENHRY and SYGVKD. With 5 bases clipped from V and 8 bases from J, the junction kept 17 bases outside the gene matches. CDR3 length: 17 amino acids. This sample was taken from a study of OX40 agonist ivuxolimab in advanced cancers. Assay: immunoSEQ multiplex PCR; the TCRdb copy retains only in-frame clones and omits some. This table holds 5,200 or so clones, approximately 59% found once. Study-wide results and limits: Expanded clones were, on average, more numerous among CD8+ T cells than CD4+. Clones of CD4+ and CD8+ blood T cells grew by week 6 at doses of 0.1 to 3.0 mg/kg.

The sequencing here drew on CD4+ or CD8+ T cells sorted from blood, taken in a trial of the OX40 agonist ivuxolimab. This rearrangement joins TRBV10-3 to TRBJ2-1; TRBD2 matches 8 bases. The sequence was collected from an adult with an advanced solid tumor such as melanoma, head and neck, liver or kidney cancer. Here the CDR3 DNA reads TGTGCCATCAGTACCAGGAAGGGACTAGACGGGCGGGATGAGCAGTTCTTC. It is translated as CAISTRKGLDGRDEQFF.